A selection of T cell receptor beta chains follows, all from one sample in a study of T cells in Graves' hyperthyroidism and ophthalmopathy. TCRdb itself ran the multiplex PCR reads through MiXCR, one entry per CDR3 protein. Of about 500,000 distinct CDR3 sequences in the sample, roughly 16% are singletons; the top ten hold about 29%. Sequencing input: blood. The receptors shown here come from a woman aged 25 to 45 with Graves' ophthalmopathy. The CDR3 runs from the conserved cysteine through the conserved F or W. The D gene is left open where the match is weak. Expanded clones get a size class; other rows say once, few or many, or leave the size out.

d_gene	abundance	v_gene	j_gene	CDR3aa	CDR3nt
NA	NA	TRBV6-1	TRBJ2-1	CAIRDPKVDEQFF	TGTGCCATCCGGGACCCGAAGGTTGATGAGCAGTTCTTC
NA	many	TRBV3-2	TRBJ2-7	CASSQEAGEQEQYF	TGTGCCAGCAGCCAAGAGGCGGGAGAACAAGAGCAGTACTTC
TRBD2	many	TRBV15	TRBJ2-3	CATSRLPPGLATRNGPTDTQYF	TGTGCCACCAGCAGACTTCCTCCGGGACTAGCGACCCGAAATGGGCCCACAGATACGCAGTATTTT
NA	NA	TRBV6-2/TRBV6-3	TRBJ2-7	CASTQNYEQYF	TGTGCCAGCACCCAAAACTACGAGCAGTACTTC
NA	many	TRBV12-3/TRBV12-4	TRBJ2-3	CASAGGDTQYF	TGTGCCAGCGCCGGGGGAGATACGCAGTATTTT
NA	few	TRBV5-5	TRBJ2-5	CASSHGSVPETQYF	TGTGCCAGCAGCCACGGTAGCGTACCGGAGACCCAGTACTTC
TRBD2	NA	TRBV29-1	TRBJ2-1	CSVAEREGLKQFF	TGCAGCGTTGCTGAGCGGGAGGGCCTAAAACAGTTCTTC
NA	many	TRBV7-2	TRBJ2-3	CASSLSVGARGTQYF	TGTGCCAGCAGCTTATCCGTCGGGGCCAGGGGTACGCAGTATTTT
NA	NA	TRBV18	TRBJ2-3	CASSSGGQGLDTQYF	TGTGCCAGCTCCTCGGGCGGGCAGGGATTGGATACGCAGTATTTT
NA	many	TRBV2	TRBJ2-1	CASRSPGLRYNEQFF	TGTGCCAGCAGATCCCCGGGACTCCGATACAATGAGCAGTTCTTC
NA	NA	TRBV12-5	TRBJ1-1	CASGSNTEALFGQGTRLRNTEAFF	NA
TRBD2	few	TRBV6-5	TRBJ2-7	CASSYGLAASYEQYF	TGTGCCAGCAGTTACGGGCTAGCGGCCTCCTACGAGCAGTACTTC
TRBD2	many	TRBV18	TRBJ2-3	CASSPPSGVSTDTQYF	TGTGCCAGCTCACCACCGAGCGGGGTTAGCACAGATACGCAGTATTTT
NA	NA	TRBV20-1	TRBJ1-5	CSVLSTFQPQHF	TGCAGTGTTTTATCTACATTTCAGCCCCAGCATTTT
NA	once	TRBV25-1	TRBJ2-5	CASSELVGYQETQYF	TGTGCCAGCAGTGAATTGGTAGGGTACCAAGAGACCCAGTACTTC
NA	few	TRBV6-2/TRBV6-3	TRBJ1-4	CASSYSLGNEKLFF	TGTGCCAGCAGTTACTCGTTGGGGAATGAAAAACTGTTTTTT
TRBD2	NA	TRBV20-1	TRBJ2-1	CSARAGTSGRMYNEQFF	TGCAGTGCTAGAGCCGGGACTAGCGGGAGGATGTACAATGAGCAGTTCTTC
TRBD1	NA	TRBV7-8	TRBJ2-5	CASSWGQGGRYF	TGTGCCAGCAGCTGGGGACAGGGAGGTCGGTACTTC
NA	few	TRBV6-6	TRBJ1-2	CASSYSDRDYGYTF	TGTGCCAGCAGTTACTCAGACAGAGACTATGGCTACACCTTC
TRBD1	many	TRBV27	TRBJ2-3	CASTVLQGADTQYF	TGTGCCAGCACCGTGCTTCAGGGGGCGGATACGCAGTATTTT
NA	NA	TRBV6-5	TRBJ2-7	CASSYGGIMGEQYF	TGTGCCAGCAGTTACGGGGGTATCATGGGCGAGCAGTACTTC
NA	NA	TRBV14	TRBJ2-3	CASSLILIAAPTDTQYF	TGTGCCAGCAGCCTTATCCTTATAGCGGCCCCCACAGATACGCAGTATTTT
TRBD1	NA	TRBV7-2	TRBJ1-6	CVSSLGAGGNSPLHF	TGTGTCAGCAGCTTAGGGGCAGGGGGAAATTCACCCCTCCACTTT
NA	many	TRBV2	TRBJ1-1	CASMWGEGTEAFF	TGTGCCAGCATGTGGGGCGAGGGCACTGAAGCTTTCTTT
TRBD1	many	TRBV30	TRBJ1-5	CAWSPSRTGAGQPQHF	TGTGCCTGGAGTCCATCCAGGACAGGGGCCGGTCAGCCCCAGCATTTT
TRBD1	NA	TRBV11-2	TRBJ2-3	CASSPSPMTGIDTQYF	TGTGCCAGCAGCCCGTCCCCGATGACAGGGATAGATACGCAGTATTTT
TRBD1	many	TRBV24-1	TRBJ2-5	CATSDALPGQGGETQYF	TGTGCCACCAGTGACGCTCTCCCGGGACAGGGGGGAGAGACCCAGTACTTC
TRBD1	few	TRBV15	TRBJ1-3	CATSTQQGFDTIYF	TGTGCCACCAGCACTCAACAGGGGTTTGACACCATATATTTT
NA	NA	TRBV6-4	TRBJ2-6	CASSDSAGSGANVLTF	TGTGCCAGCAGTGACTCGGCTGGCTCTGGGGCCAACGTCCTGACTTTC
TRBD1	few	TRBV6-2/TRBV6-3	TRBJ2-1	CASRLGQGTHNEQFF	TGTGCCAGCAGACTTGGACAGGGGACTCACAATGAGCAGTTCTTC
TRBD2	many	TRBV28	TRBJ2-2	CASSLSLAGDFLFTGELFF	TGTGCCAGCAGTTTATCACTAGCGGGAGACTTCCTTTTCACCGGGGAGCTGTTTTTT
TRBD1	few	TRBV12-3/TRBV12-4	TRBJ2-1	CASRPTGGQYNEQFF	TGTGCCAGCAGGCCGACAGGGGGACAATACAATGAGCAGTTCTTC
NA	NA	TRBV28	TRBJ2-3	CASSYGLDTQYF	TGTGCCAGCAGTTACGGGTTAGATACGCAGTATTTT
TRBD2	few	TRBV28	TRBJ2-7	CASSPPPAGVGEQYF	TGTGCCAGCAGTCCCCCCCCAGCGGGAGTGGGAGAGCAGTACTTC
TRBD2	NA	TRBV28	TRBJ2-7	CASSWNLAGGPSYEQYF	TGTGCCAGCAGTTGGAACCTAGCGGGAGGGCCCTCCTACGAGCAGTACTTC
TRBD2	many	TRBV3-1	TRBJ2-1	CASSQDSTSGNNEQFF	TGTGCCAGCAGCCAAGATAGTACTAGCGGGAACAATGAGCAGTTCTTC
TRBD2	NA	TRBV19	TRBJ2-1	CATVTSGRRNTGYEQFF	TGTGCCACCGTCACTAGCGGGAGACGTAATACGGGGTATGAGCAGTTCTTC
TRBD2	many	TRBV20-1	TRBJ2-7	CSGLAGEPSWDEQYF	TGCAGTGGACTAGCGGGAGAACCCTCCTGGGACGAGCAGTACTTC
TRBD1	many	TRBV28	TRBJ1-1	CASSFRRGRGTEAFF	TGTGCCAGCAGTTTTCGCAGGGGGCGGGGGACTGAAGCTTTCTTT
NA	NA	TRBV2	TRBJ2-7	CASSWGGVSEQYF	TGTGCCAGCAGTTGGGGCGGGGTTTCCGAGCAGTACTTC
NA	many	TRBV7-8	TRBJ2-7	CASSLSLSWTNEQYF	TGTGCCAGCAGCCTATCATTGTCGTGGACAAACGAGCAGTACTTC
NA	once	TRBV7-9	TRBJ2-2	CASTHTGEVGELFF	TGTGCCAGCACCCACACGGGGGAAGTAGGGGAGCTGTTTTTT
TRBD2	NA	TRBV9	TRBJ2-1	CASSATSGSLNEQFF	TGTGCCAGCAGCGCGACTAGCGGGAGCCTTAATGAGCAGTTCTTC
TRBD2	many	TRBV3-1	TRBJ2-1	CASSQDGTGLAYNEQFF	TGTGCCAGCAGCCAGGATGGAACGGGACTAGCGTACAATGAGCAGTTCTTC
NA	NA	TRBV6-1	TRBJ2-1	CASSELTRGPNEQFF	TGTGCCAGCAGTGAATTGACTAGGGGTCCAAATGAGCAGTTCTTC
NA	NA	TRBV30	TRBJ2-6	CAWGRQKGAPGANVLTF	TGTGCCTGGGGTCGACAGAAGGGAGCCCCCGGGGCCAACGTCCTGACTTTC
NA	once	TRBV19	TRBJ2-1	CASSIGGARNEQFF	TGTGCCAGTAGTATCGGGGGCGCGCGCAATGAGCAGTTCTTC
NA	many	TRBV11-3	TRBJ2-5	CASSLYRDETQYF	TGTGCCAGCAGTCTTTACAGGGATGAGACCCAGTACTTC
NA	few	TRBV20-1	TRBJ1-1	CSARDQGYGTEAFF	TGCAGTGCTAGAGATCAGGGCTACGGCACTGAAGCTTTCTTT
NA	many	TRBV7-2	TRBJ2-1	CASSYAAPNEQFF	TGTGCCAGCAGCTACGCGGCCCCCAATGAGCAGTTCTTC
NA	few	TRBV7-3	TRBJ2-5	CASSFPQPRGETQYF	TGTGCCAGCAGCTTTCCGCAACCAAGGGGGGAGACCCAGTACTTC
TRBD1	many	TRBV20-1	TRBJ2-7	CSARAPDRVTYEQYF	TGCAGTGCTAGAGCCCCGGACAGGGTTACCTACGAGCAGTACTTC
TRBD2	NA	TRBV20-1	TRBJ2-1	CSATGTSGTNEQFF	TGCAGTGCTACCGGGACTAGCGGGACGAATGAGCAGTTCTTC
NA	NA	TRBV28	TRBJ2-7	CASNRLYEQYF	TGTGCCAGCAACAGACTTTACGAGCAGTACTTC
TRBD2	NA	TRBV6-5	TRBJ2-3	CASSYLLGGSGETDTQYF	TGTGCCAGCAGTTACCTCCTCGGCGGGAGCGGCGAAACAGATACGCAGTATTTT